This TCR beta chain is drawn from a study of OX40 agonist ivuxolimab in advanced cancers. Trimming pared 3 bases from V and 9 bases from J, leaving 12 bases between. This CDR3 region has 13 residues. From germline, CDR1 is LNHNV and CDR2 YYDKDF (reference sequence). Study-wide results and limits: At doses 0.1 to 3.0 mg/kg, CD4+ and CD8+ clones expanded.

For this clone: Its antigen is undetermined.

Here immunoSEQ multiplex PCR was the method, and the copy in TCRdb shows in-frame clones only, minus some. The table shows 45,000 to 55,000 clones, with 81% occurring only once. Here the sequenced sample was CD4+ or CD8+ T cells sorted from blood, taken in a trial of the OX40 agonist ivuxolimab. The TCR was taken from an adult with an advanced solid tumor such as melanoma, head and neck, liver or kidney cancer. The J gene is TRBJ1-5, the V gene TRBV15, with D unclear. This chain's CDR3 is CATSSDIGRPQHF. CDR3 DNA sequence: TGTGCCACCAGCAGTGACATTGGTCGGCCCCAGCATTTT.